The 18 T cell receptor beta chains listed next were all sequenced from one sample in a study of shared clonotypes between healthy human individuals. The method was immunoSEQ multiplex PCR; TCRdb's version includes in-frame clones alone and lacks a portion of them. The table shows more than 850,000 clones, with around three quarters occurring only once. What was sequenced was memory CD4+ T cells from PBMCs. Subset described: CD45RA-negative fraction. The receptors were sampled from a man younger than 30 in good health. Some clones in this sample may be carry-over from other donors' samples.

The rearrangement uses TRBV28 and TRBJ2-1, with unresolved D. The CDR3 is 17 amino acids. V lost 7 bases and J lost 0, with 19 bases in between. The germline V gene has CDR1 MDHEN and CDR2 SYDVKM. CDR3 residues: CASKSPYESTSYNEQFF. The CDR3 DNA reads TGTGCCAGCAAATCCCCCTATGAGAGTACCTCCTACAATGAGCAGTTCTTC.

Worth noting for this clone: A much larger clone sits a single nucleotide away, making a read error possible. The sample has other DNA sequences that encode this CDR3 too. The chain is built from TRBV5-4 and TRBJ2-7, with 8 bases lining up with TRBD1. From germline, CDR1 is SGHNT and CDR2 YYREEE (reference sequence). This CDR3 contains 15 residues. J lost 0 bases, V lost 4 bases, and 6 bases had no gene match. The chain's CDR3 is CASSPRQGSSYEQYF. The DNA of the CDR3 is TGTGCCAGCAGCCCTCGACAGGGGAGCTCCTACGAGCAGTACTTC.

The chain has TRBV2 and TRBJ1-4, with 7 bases aligning to TRBD1. The CDR3 is made up of 13 amino acids. J gave up 5 bases and V 6 bases, and 3 bases lay outside the gene matches. CDR1 and CDR2 (germline): SNHLY, FYNNEI. The CDR3 nucleotides are TGTGCCAGCAGGGGACAGACAAATGAAAAACTGTTTTTT. Protein: CASRGQTNEKLFF.

The chain uses TRBV30 and TRBJ1-1; D unclear. CDR1 and CDR2 (germline): GTSNPN, SVGIG (reference sequence). V was trimmed by 0 bases and J by 4 bases, leaving 12 bases between them. The CDR3 is made up of 14 amino acids. This CDR3 is CAWSVSDTRTEAFF. The CDR3 DNA reads as TGTGCCTGGAGTGTATCCGACACTCGCACTGAAGCTTTCTTT.

The gene calls are TRBV5-1 and TRBJ2-2; no definite D call. This CDR3 spans 14 amino acids. Germline V CDR1 and CDR2: SGHRS, YFSETQ. Trimming removed 7 bases from V and 1 base from J, with 11 bases in between. The CDR3 DNA reads as TGCGCCAGCGCCCGGCAGTGGAACACCGGGGAGCTGTTTTTT. Residues: CASARQWNTGELFF.

The CDR3 DNA is TGTGCCAGCAGCCTGGAGGGCTATGGCTACACCTTC. Amino acids: CASSLEGYGYTF. V gene TRBV9 combines with J gene TRBJ1-2, with D hard to call. The length of the CDR3 is 12 residues. The germline CDR1 and CDR2 sequences are SGDLS and YYNGEE. V was cut by 4 bases and J by 4 bases, with 8 bases left in between. The variable domain in full, completed from reference TRBV9 and TRBJ1-2, reads DSGVTQTPKHLITATGQRVTLRCSPRSGDLSVYWYQQSLDQGLQFLIQYYNGEERAKGNILERFSAQQFPDLHSELNLSSLELGDSALYFCASSLEGYGYTFGSGTRLTVV.

This clone was observed once. V gene TRBV5-5 combines with J gene TRBJ1-2; the D gene is possibly TRBD1 (5 bases). Trimming pared 0 bases from V and 4 bases from J, leaving 13 bases between. The CDR3 length is 15 residues. CDR1 is SGHKS and CDR2 is YYEKEE in the germline V gene (reference sequence). The CDR3: CASSLGGPGTYGYTF. The CDR3 DNA sequence: TGTGCCAGCAGCTTGGGGGGACCTGGGACCTATGGCTACACCTTC. Drawing the rest from reference TRBV5-5 and TRBJ1-2, the complete variable domain is DAGVTQSPTHLIKTRGQQVTLRCSPISGHKSVSWYQQVLGQGPQFIFQYYEKEERGRGNFPDRFSARQFPNYSSELNVNALLLGDSALYLCASSLGGPGTYGYTFGSGTRLTVV.

The J gene is TRBJ2-7, the V gene TRBV28; TRBD1 aligns across 10 bases. Germline-derived CDR1 and CDR2 are MDHEN and SYDVKM. The V gene end was trimmed by 5 bases and the J gene end by 2 bases; junction bases not matched to a gene: 6. The CDR3 runs 15 residues. The CDR3 nucleotides read TGTGCCAGCAGTCCATTGGGACAGGGGACCTACGAGCAGTACTTC. This sequence encodes CASSPLGQGTYEQYF.

J is TRBJ2-3 and V is TRBV7-8; possibly TRBD2 for D (6 bases). The length of the CDR3 is 16 residues. Trimming cost V 3 bases and J 4 bases, with 17 bases left between them. Germline V CDR1 and CDR2: SGHVS, FQNEAQ. Here the CDR3 reads CASSFSTSRRADTQYF. The CDR3 DNA reads as TGTGCCAGCAGCTTTTCCACTAGCCGGAGGGCAGATACGCAGTATTTT. Based on the CDR3 plus reference TRBV7-8 and TRBJ2-3, the full variable domain is GAGVSQSPRYKVAKRGQDVALRCDPISGHVSLFWYQQALGQGPEFLTYFQNEAQLDKSGLPSDRFFAERPEGSVSTLKIQRTQQEDSAVYLCASSFSTSRRADTQYFGPGTRLTVL.

This clone occurred a few times. This chain joins TRBV6-5 and TRBJ2-3; perhaps D is TRBD1 or TRBD2 (5 bases each). The CDR3 totals 14 residues. Between the trimmed V and J ends, which lost 10 bases and 1 base, there was a span of 15 bases. CDR1 MNHEY and CDR2 SVGAGI come from the germline V gene. CDR3 amino acids: CATRAGAGTDTQYF. The CDR3 region has the DNA TGTGCCACCAGGGCGGGTGCAGGCACAGATACGCAGTATTTT.

The rearrangement joins TRBV18 to TRBJ2-4; D assignment may be TRBD1 or TRBD2 (6 bases each). Germline V lookup: CDR1 KGHSH, CDR2 LQKENI. Trimming removed 1 base at V and 1 base at J, with 8 bases between. The CDR3 covers 15 residues. DNA for the CDR3: TGTGCCAGCTCACCACAAGGGGGGGCCAAAAACATTCAGTACTTC. Translating gives CASSPQGGAKNIQYF.

This chain uses TRBV7-9 with TRBJ2-7; D possibly corresponds to TRBD1 (5 bases). The V end lost 4 bases, the J end lost 7 bases, and 14 bases lay between the germline ends. Germline values: CDR1 SEHNR, CDR2 FQNEAQ (reference sequence). The CDR3 loop spans 13 amino acids. This CDR3 reads CASSSRGMGEQYF. In DNA, the CDR3 is TGTGCCAGCAGCTCAAGGGGCATGGGGGAGCAGTACTTC.

The table lists this clone with a few counts. The chain joins TRBV18 to TRBJ2-1, with 11 bases aligning to TRBD2. V lost 6 bases and J lost 5; bases outside the gene matches: 3. The CDR3 runs 14 residues. Per the germline V gene, CDR1 is KGHSH and CDR2 is LQKENI. The CDR3 loop is CASSLLAGDNEQFF. DNA of the CDR3: TGTGCCAGCTCGCTACTAGCGGGAGACAATGAGCAGTTCTTC.

The rearrangement uses TRBV9 and TRBJ2-3, with 9 bases identical to TRBD2. The CDR3 is 18 residues long. After removal of 4 bases from V and 7 bases from J, the junction contained 19 bases not matched to a gene. The germline V gene has CDR1 SGDLS and CDR2 YYNGEE. Here the CDR3 reads CASSTPRSGSGSRHTQYF. The CDR3 DNA is TGTGCCAGCAGCACCCCCCGGTCGGGTAGCGGGAGTCGCCATACGCAGTATTTT.

CDR3 DNA: TGTGCCAGTAATCGACAGGGAACAACTGAAGCTTTCTTT. Its translation: CASNRQGTTEAFF. This rearrangement joins TRBV19 to TRBJ1-1, with 7 bases matching TRBD1. Germline CDR1 LNHDA, CDR2 SQIVND (reference sequence). V dropped 7 bases and J dropped 5; count of bases not matched to a gene: 7. This CDR3 contains 13 residues.

V usage is TRBV7-3 and J usage is TRBJ2-1, with 7 bases matching TRBD2. Looked up from germline, CDR1 is SGHTA and CDR2 is FQGTGA. CDR3 length: 14 residues. V trimming: 2 bases; J trimming: 5 bases; junction bases outside the gene matches: 3. For the CDR3, the DNA is TGTGCCAGCAGCTTACTGGCGGGAGACAATGAGCAGTTCTTC. This gives the protein CASSLLAGDNEQFF.

The CDR3 nucleotides are TGTGCCAGCAGCAAAGGATTTGGGATCCAGGGCACACCAACTAATGAAAAACTGTTTTTT. It is translated as CASSKGFGIQGTPTNEKLFF. This chain uses TRBV21-1 with TRBJ1-4; the table's D call, TRBD1, was not checked against the DNA. TRBV21-1 has pseudogene status. CDR3 length equals 20 residues.

The chain links TRBV5-1 to TRBJ2-1; no definite D call. Germline lookup yields CDR1 SGHRS and CDR2 YFSETQ. The CDR3 is 16 residues long. The ends were cut back, 0 bases at V and 5 bases at J, with 15 bases in the middle. The CDR3 loop reads CASSLDVSQQNNEQFF. The CDR3 DNA sequence: TGCGCCAGCAGCTTGGACGTATCACAACAGAACAATGAGCAGTTCTTC.